The clone carrying this T cell receptor beta chain has just a few counts. The antigen is not known. The time point is: pre-sensitization, week 0. The sample's treatment: therapeutic diphenylcyclopropenone sensitization with weekly scalp DPC. Blood was drawn before each patch test was applied. These data come from a study of human T cells and chemical hapten exposure. Individual cDNA molecules had unique molecular identifiers attached to them by the library. TCRdb reprocessed the RACE reads with MiXCR, giving one entry per CDR3 protein. The sample has more than 250,000 distinct CDR3 sequences; approximately 8.4% are singletons. The CDR3 sequence is 14 residues long. CDR1 SGHDT and CDR2 YYEEEE come from the germline V gene. The V end lost 2 bases, the J end lost 9 bases, and 12 bases lay between the germline ends. Overall study results and limits: While controls formed fewer of them, expanded TCRs formed significantly more large CDR3 similarity clusters.

The TCR originated in a woman aged 40-49 years with alopecia areata. Some clones in this sample may be carry-over from other donors' samples. This sequence joins TRBV5-6 and TRBJ1-6, with D uncertain. This sample comprised whole blood, obtained in connection with sensitization to the hapten diphenylcyclopropenone (DPC). The CDR3 loop reads CASSFRGEPSPLHF. CDR3 in DNA: TGTGCCAGCAGCTTTCGGGGAGAGCCTTCACCCCTCCACTTT.